These 17 T cell receptor beta chains came from one sample sequenced in a study of beta chain features in type 1 diabetes. Every isolated RNA sample was fully reverse transcribed, so sequencing captured expressed TCRB transcripts. Some clones are missing from TCRdb's copy, which holds only in-frame ones; the method was immunoSEQ multiplex PCR. The sample lists a few hundred thousand clones, 14% occurring once. Sequenced: central memory CD4+ T cells from blood. These receptors all come from a man aged 25 to 40 in good health.

This clone was observed a handful of times. The chain is built from TRBV6-5 and TRBJ1-1; D uncertain. Germline CDR1 is MNHEY and CDR2 is SVGAGI. Trimming stripped 5 bases from V and 0 bases from J, with 7 bases between. The CDR3 loop spans 13 amino acids. The CDR3 DNA sequence: TGTGCCAGCAGTCGCATCATGAACACTGAAGCTTTCTTT. Protein: CASSRIMNTEAFF.

This chain connects TRBV5-4 to TRBJ1-5, with D uncertain. Trimming shortened V by 4 bases and J by 2 bases, and 13 bases separated the two germline ends. There are 15 residues in the CDR3. The germline gives CDR1 SGHNT, CDR2 YYREEE (reference sequence). The CDR3 DNA follows: TGTGCCAGCAGCGGCCGGACGAGGGGCAATCAGCCCCAGCATTTT. Translation gives CASSGRTRGNQPQHF.

This clone was seen only a few times. The chain combines TRBV11-2 with TRBJ2-5; tentatively, D is TRBD2 (5 bases). Germline V gene sequence: CDR1 SGHAT, CDR2 FQNNGV. V was trimmed by 5 bases and J by 2 bases, leaving 15 bases between them. The CDR3 runs to 15 residues. The CDR3 reads CASSPLDGDQETQYF. The CDR3 DNA reads as TGTGCCAGCAGCCCCCTCGACGGGGATCAAGAGACCCAGTACTTC.

The rearrangement links TRBV9 to TRBJ2-3; 14 positions agree with TRBD2. Germline trimming cut 5 bases from V and 4 bases from J; bases unmatched to any gene: 9. This CDR3 region has 17 residues. CDR1 is SGDLS and CDR2 is YYNGEE in the germline V gene. The CDR3 coding sequence is TGTGCCAGCAGTTCCGGGACTAGCGGGAGAGCGGCAGATACGCAGTATTTT. Translation: CASSSGTSGRAADTQYF.

This clone appeared a few times. The rearrangement joins TRBV6-1 to TRBJ2-3, with 9 bases identical to TRBD2. CDR1 is MNHNS and CDR2 is SASEGT in the germline V gene. The length of the CDR3 is 14 residues. V shed 8 bases, J shed 1 base, and the junction held 4 bases outside the gene matches. CDR3 in DNA: TGTGCCAGCGTGATAGCGGGGGGCACAGATACGCAGTATTTT. Its translation is CASVIAGGTDTQYF.

The table lists this clone with a few counts. V and J are TRBV14 and TRBJ1-2, with D perhaps TRBD1 (6 bases). Trimming pared 3 bases from V and 10 bases from J, leaving 18 bases between. CDR3 length equals 14 residues. Germline loops: CDR1 SGHDN, CDR2 FVKESK. CDR3 coding DNA: TGTGCCAGCAGCCATAGGGTTGCAGGGGATGACTACACCTTC. As protein: CASSHRVAGDDYTF. The whole variable domain, remainder taken from reference TRBV14 and TRBJ1-2, is EAGVTQFPSHSVIEKGQTVTLRCDPISGHDNLYWYRRVMGKEIKFLLHFVKESKQDESGMPNNRFLAERTGGTYSTLKVQPAELEDSGVYFCASSHRVAGDDYTFGSGTRLTVV.

This chain connects TRBV10-3 to TRBJ2-7, with 10 bases fitting TRBD1. The CDR3 consists of 14 residues. Germline CDR1 and CDR2: ENHRY and SYGVKD. Unmatched junction bases numbered 4, after V lost 6 bases and J lost 2 bases. CDR3 loop: CAISAGTGAYEQYF. CDR3 coding DNA: TGTGCCATCAGCGCCGGGACAGGGGCCTACGAGCAGTACTTC.

This clone was picked up a small number of times. This chain links TRBV5-4 with TRBJ2-7; tentatively, D is TRBD1 or TRBD2 (7 bases each). Trimming stripped 1 base from V and 6 bases from J, with 11 bases between. CDR1 and CDR2 (germline): SGHNT, YYREEE (reference sequence). This CDR3 spans 13 amino acids. The CDR3 DNA follows: TGTGCCAGCAGCTTGCAGGGGGGGAGCGAGCAGTACTTC. It is translated as CASSLQGGSEQYF.

The table lists this clone with many counts. The rearrangement links TRBV7-2 to TRBJ2-7; possibly TRBD1 or TRBD2 for D (5 bases each). Trimming took 5 bases from V and 4 from J, leaving 18 bases between them. The germline V gene has CDR1 SGHTA and CDR2 FQGNSA. CDR3 length equals 15 residues. The CDR3 reads CASSLGTAVPYEQYF. The CDR3 DNA reads TGTGCCAGCAGCCTCGGGACGGCCGTCCCGTACGAGCAGTACTTC.

This clone was detected a few times. V gene TRBV18 combines with J gene TRBJ2-1, with D perhaps matching TRBD1 (6 bases). Trimming shortened V by 5 bases and J by 8 bases, and 13 bases separated the two germline ends. The CDR3 spans 13 residues. Looked up from germline, CDR1 is KGHSH and CDR2 is LQKENI. The CDR3 region has the DNA TGTGCCAGCTCAACGGACAGTCTCCATGAGCAGTTCTTC. This sequence encodes CASSTDSLHEQFF.

Ten or more counts support this clone. V is TRBV6-5 and J is TRBJ1-1; no definite D call. V was shortened by 8 bases and J by 3 bases, with 10 bases between the two germline ends. The CDR3 loop spans 12 amino acids. CDR1 is MNHEY, CDR2 SVGAGI, per germline. CDR3 sequence: CASGVLDTEAFF. The CDR3 bases are TGTGCCAGCGGCGTCCTGGACACTGAAGCTTTCTTT.

This clone turned up a few times. The chain couples TRBV6-6 to TRBJ2-3; 13 bases map to TRBD2. The junction had 9 bases not matched to a gene; V was cut back by 5 bases and J by 7 bases. Germline V gives CDR1 MNHNY, CDR2 SVGAGI (reference sequence). The CDR3 has 16 amino acids. In DNA, the CDR3 is TGTGCCAGCAGTACCTGGACTAGCGGGAGTCTTAATACGCAGTATTTT. Its protein is CASSTWTSGSLNTQYF.

This clone was seen only a few times. The chain recombines TRBV7-9 with TRBJ2-3, with D uncertain. The ends were cut back, 4 bases at V and 4 bases at J, with 12 bases in the middle. CDR3 size: 14 residues. The V gene's germline CDR1 is SEHNR and CDR2 FQNEAQ (reference sequence). This CDR3 reads CASSSGYPPDTQYF. In nucleotides, the CDR3 is TGTGCCAGCAGCTCCGGTTATCCCCCAGATACGCAGTATTTT.

The chain has TRBV9 and TRBJ1-2; TRBD1 aligns across 9 bases. The germline V gene has CDR1 SGDLS and CDR2 YYNGEE. This CDR3 is 14 amino acids long. Losses at the gene ends were 4 bases for V and 3 bases for J; bases not matched to a gene: 4. CDR3 in amino acids: CASSLDRGDYGYTF. CDR3 bases: TGTGCCAGCAGCTTGGACAGGGGAGACTATGGCTACACCTTC.

This clone has just a few counts. The chain links TRBV9 to TRBJ2-3; D call uncertain. Germline CDR1 and CDR2: SGDLS and YYNGEE. The CDR3 sequence is 14 residues long. The V end was cut by 3 bases, the J end by 5 bases, with 13 bases between. The CDR3 sequence is CASSANQPLDTQYF. Here the CDR3 DNA reads TGTGCCAGCAGCGCCAACCAACCCTTAGATACGCAGTATTTT.

This chain uses TRBV9 with TRBJ2-5; unclear D gene. From germline, CDR1 is SGDLS and CDR2 YYNGEE. Between the trimmed V and J ends, which lost 6 bases and 2 bases, there was a span of 11 bases. The CDR3 has 13 residues. The CDR3 reads CASNLDLQETQYF. The CDR3 DNA follows: TGTGCCAGCAACCTTGACTTACAAGAGACCCAGTACTTC.

This clone came up a few times. J is TRBJ2-1 and V is TRBV9, with 14 nucleotides matching TRBD2. The length of the CDR3 is 15 residues. The trim removed 4 bases at V and 9 bases at J, leaving 6 bases unmatched. Per the germline V gene, CDR1 is SGDLS and CDR2 is YYNGEE. In DNA, the CDR3 is TGTGCCAGCAGCCCCCGACTAGCGGGAGGGTCTGAGCAGTTCTTC. Residues: CASSPRLAGGSEQFF.